The next 4 T cell receptor beta chains were all read from a single sample in a study of control samples from healthy donors and cancer patients (TCRdb year 2020). The library came from the immunoSEQ multiplex PCR assay. The table comes from immuneACCESS by way of TCRdb, which keeps in-frame sequences with V and J called. Part of the clones is missing from these tables; in studies checked, under half for an unresolved V gene and the rest for unknown reasons. Recorded for this sample are 130,000 or so clones; about 88% of them occurred a single time. The top ten clonotypes cover 3% to 3.5% of the sample. Sequenced sample: blood. Receptor source: a man between 45 and 60 years old in good health.

V gene TRBV28 combines with J gene TRBJ2-7; D remains unclear. The V gene lost 3 bases and the J gene lost 2 bases, with 8 bases spanning the gap. This CDR3 has 13 residues. Germline loops: CDR1 MDHEN, CDR2 SYDVKM. The CDR3 loop reads CASSLSATYEQYF. DNA for the CDR3: TGTGCCAGCAGTTTGTCTGCTACCTACGAGCAGTACTTC.

The genes are TRBV7-3 and TRBJ2-1; D remains ambiguous. With 0 bases removed from V and 3 bases from J, the gap between germline ends came to 3 bases. This CDR3 region has 13 residues. The germline V gene encodes CDR1 SGHTA and CDR2 FQGTGA. The chain's CDR3 is CASSLTLYNEQFF. CDR3 DNA: TGTGCCAGCAGCTTAACTCTCTACAATGAGCAGTTCTTC.

The chain recombines TRBV12-2 with TRBJ1-1; the DNA was not used to check the table's D call, TRBD1. TRBV12-2 is noted as a pseudogene. There are 17 residues in the CDR3. CDR3 bases: TGTGCAAGTCGCTCCCGAAGGCAGGCCATTATGAACACTGAAGCTTTCTTT. Its protein is CASRSRRQAIMNTEAFF.

The chain carries TRBV7-6 and TRBJ2-5, with 7 bases matching TRBD2. Germline V gene data show CDR1 as SGHVS and CDR2 as FNYEAQ. Trimming at V came to 5 bases and at J to 3 bases, leaving 12 bases not matched to a gene. The CDR3 is made up of 16 amino acids. CDR3 bases: TGTGCCAGCAGCAGCATCCCACTAGCGCCCAAAGAGACCCAGTACTTC. Amino acid sequence: CASSSIPLAPKETQYF.